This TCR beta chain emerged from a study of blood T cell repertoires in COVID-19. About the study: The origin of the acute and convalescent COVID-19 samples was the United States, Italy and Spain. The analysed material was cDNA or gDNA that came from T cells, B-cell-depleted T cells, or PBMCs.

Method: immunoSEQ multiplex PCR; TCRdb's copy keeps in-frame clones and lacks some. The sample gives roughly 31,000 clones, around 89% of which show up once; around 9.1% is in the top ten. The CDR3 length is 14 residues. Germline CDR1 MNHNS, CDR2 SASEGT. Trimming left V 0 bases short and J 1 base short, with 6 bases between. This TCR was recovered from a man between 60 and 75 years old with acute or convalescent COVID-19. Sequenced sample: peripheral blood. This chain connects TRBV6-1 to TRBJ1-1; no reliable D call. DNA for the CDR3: TGTGCCAGCAGTGAAGCTGGGCGGAACACTGAAGCTTTCTTT. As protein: CASSEAGRNTEAFF.